This is a list of T cell receptor beta chains from one sample in a study of blood T cell repertoires in COVID-19. The protocol was immunoSEQ multiplex PCR, while the TCRdb copy is restricted to in-frame clones and leaves out a portion. The sample includes around 200,000 clones, about 82% of them seen just once. The material sequenced was PBMCs or T cells enriched from blood (not recorded which). The receptors were sampled from a man in his forties with acute COVID-19. CDR3s include the opening cysteine and the closing phenylalanine or tryptophan. D genes are given only for firm matches. Expanded clones are given a class, and other clones once, few, many or no size at all.

D gene	V gene	J gene	clone size	CDR3 DNA	CDR3 protein
TRBD1	TRBV27	TRBJ2-2	few	TGTGCCAGCAGTTCACTGGACAGGGTAGAGCTGTTTTTT	CASSSLDRVELFF
TRBD1	TRBV30	TRBJ1-5	NA	TGTGCCTGGAGGACTCCCGGGACAGGGGGCAATCAGCCCCAGCATTTT	CAWRTPGTGGNQPQHF
NA	TRBV18	TRBJ2-1	NA	TGTGCCAGCTCAGGAGCCAGCGGGTCCAACAATGAGCAGTTCTTC	CASSGASGSNNEQFF
TRBD1	TRBV5-1	TRBJ2-6	NA	TGCGCCAGCAGCTTCCGACAGGGATTAAGGGCCAACGTCCTGACTTTC	CASSFRQGLRANVLTF
TRBD2	TRBV28	TRBJ2-1	NA	TGTGCCAGCAGTATGGACGGCGGGGGTGAGCAGTTCTTC	CASSMDGGGEQFF
NA	TRBV2	TRBJ1-1	NA	TGTGCCAGCACTCCAGTTAACACTGAAGCTTTCTTT	CASTPVNTEAFF
NA	TRBV7-9	TRBJ2-1	NA	TGTGCCAGCAACCCTGTAGATTACAATGAGCAGTTCTTC	CASNPVDYNEQFF
NA	TRBV5-4	TRBJ1-1	NA	TGTGCCAGCAGCCGAACGGGGGGGTTATTTGAAGCTTTCTTT	CASSRTGGLFEAFF
TRBD2	TRBV4-1	TRBJ2-7	NA	TGCGCCAGCAGCCAAGGTAGCGGGGGATTCTACGAGCAGTACTTC	CASSQGSGGFYEQYF
NA	TRBV7-9	TRBJ1-1	NA	TGTGCCAGCAGCTTAGACAAGAACACTGAAGCTTTCTTT	CASSLDKNTEAFF
NA	TRBV4-1	TRBJ1-2	few	TGCGCCAGCAGCCATGTCGACAGCCCCTATGGCTACACCTTC	CASSHVDSPYGYTF
NA	TRBV29-1	TRBJ1-1	NA	TGCAGCGTTGGGGCGGGGGTCGAAGCTTTCTTT	CSVGAGVEAFF
NA	TRBV5-5	TRBJ2-7	NA	TGTGCCAGCAGCTTGGGGACTCAATTCTCCTACGAGCAGTACTTC	CASSLGTQFSYEQYF
NA	TRBV30	TRBJ1-2	NA	TGTGCCTGGAAACCGCGAACGAACTATGGCTACACCTTC	CAWKPRTNYGYTF
TRBD1	TRBV27	TRBJ2-5	NA	TGTGCCAGCAGTTTAAAGGGACAGGGGAAGGGTGAGACCCAGTACTTC	CASSLKGQGKGETQYF
TRBD2	TRBV10-2	TRBJ2-2	NA	TGCGCCGCCAATATCCAGACTAGCGAGAACACCGGGGAGCTGTTTTTT	CAANIQTSENTGELFF
NA	TRBV27	TRBJ1-4	NA	TGTGCCAGCAGTTCCCATTTACTGAATGAAAAACTGTTTTTT	CASSSHLLNEKLFF
TRBD2	TRBV9	TRBJ2-1	NA	TGTGCCAGCAGCGCAACTAGCGGGTCCTACAATGAGCAGTTCTTC	CASSATSGSYNEQFF
NA	TRBV18	TRBJ2-7	once	TGTGCCAGCTCACCGGGGGCGGCGGCGTACGAGCAGTACTTC	CASSPGAAAYEQYF
NA	TRBV7-7	TRBJ2-1	NA	TGTGCCAGCAGCTTAGTTCCTAGCTGGGACAATGAGCAGTTCTTC	CASSLVPSWDNEQFF
TRBD1	TRBV7-9	TRBJ1-1	NA	TGTGCCAGCAGCCCACAGGGGGACTTATCTGAAGCTTTCTTT	CASSPQGDLSEAFF
TRBD2	TRBV7-6	TRBJ2-1	NA	TGTGCCAGCAGCTCCCACGGGAGGGACAATGAGCAGTTCTTC	CASSSHGRDNEQFF
TRBD1	TRBV6-2/TRBV6-3	TRBJ2-2	NA	TGTGCCAGCAGTTACGGGACAGGGGGTCGCACCGGGGAGCTGTTTTTT	CASSYGTGGRTGELFF
NA	TRBV3-1/TRBV3-2	TRBJ2-7	NA	TGTGCCAGCAGCGCGGACTCCACTTCCTACGAGCAGTACTTC	CASSADSTSYEQYF
NA	TRBV7-3	TRBJ2-6	NA	TGTGCCAGCAGCTTATTGCCAGGGCGGTACTCTGGGGCCAACGTCCTGACTTTC	CASSLLPGRYSGANVLTF
NA	TRBV30	TRBJ1-3	NA	TGTGCCTGGAGTCCCCGGTTGAGGGGAAACACCATATATTTT	CAWSPRLRGNTIYF
NA	TRBV28	TRBJ2-5	NA	TGTGCCAGCAGGCAAAGAGAAGAGACCCAGTACTTC	CASRQREETQYF
NA	TRBV5-1	TRBJ2-5	NA	TGCGCCAGCAGTTTGACCACAACGGAGAAAGAGACCCAGTACTTC	CASSLTTTEKETQYF
NA	TRBV10-3	TRBJ2-2	few	TGTGCCATCAGTGAGAATGAGGGGGCGAACACCGGGGAGCTGTTTTTT	CAISENEGANTGELFF
TRBD1	TRBV27	TRBJ2-7	NA	TGCCTAACCAAGTCAGGGGGAAACTACGAGCAGTACTTC	CLTKSGGNYEQYF
NA	TRBV27	TRBJ2-7	NA	TGTGCCAGCAGTTTAGATTCGACAGTTGAAACCTACGAGCAGTACTTC	CASSLDSTVETYEQYF
NA	TRBV28	TRBJ2-1	NA	TGTGCCAGCAGTTCCGGACTAAATACAAATGAGCAGTTCTTC	CASSSGLNTNEQFF
TRBD1	TRBV7-3	TRBJ1-2	NA	TGTGCCAGCAGCTCGGGACAGTACACCCCATATTATGGCTACACCTTC	CASSSGQYTPYYGYTF
NA	TRBV2	TRBJ2-1	NA	TGTGCCAGCAGTGTGGTACAGTCCTACAATGAGCAGTTCTTC	CASSVVQSYNEQFF
NA	TRBV28	TRBJ1-6	few	TGTGCCAGCAGTTTCCCCCAAAGCGGACCCCTCCACTTT	CASSFPQSGPLHF
TRBD1	TRBV28	TRBJ1-5	NA	TGTGCCAGCAGTCCGGGACAGGGCTGGCAGCCCCAGCATTTT	CASSPGQGWQPQHF
NA	TRBV29-1	TRBJ2-7	NA	TGCAGCGTTGTGCCCCGGGGATCTAGTAGCTACGAGCAGTACTTC	CSVVPRGSSSYEQYF
TRBD1	TRBV5-8	TRBJ2-5	once	TGTGCCAGCAGCTTGGGGGCAGGGGGAGTTCGAGAGACCCAGTACTTC	CASSLGAGGVRETQYF
TRBD1	TRBV6-5	TRBJ1-4	NA	TGTGCCAGCAGCCGACAGGGTTGGAGTGAAAAACTGTTTTTT	CASSRQGWSEKLFF
NA	TRBV27	TRBJ2-5	NA	TGTGCCAGCAGTTCGAACCTAAACCAAGAGACCCAGTACTTC	CASSSNLNQETQYF
NA	TRBV7-8	TRBJ2-7	NA	TGTGCCAGCAGCTTAGAATGGGGTGAGGGCCCCTACAAGCAGTACTTC	CASSLEWGEGPYKQYF
NA	TRBV18	TRBJ2-7	NA	TGTGCCAGCTCATCAGTACAGAGATACGAGCAGTACTTC	CASSSVQRYEQYF
NA	TRBV19	TRBJ2-5	once	TGTGCCAGTAGTACCCGGGACATCCAAGAGACCCAGTACTTC	CASSTRDIQETQYF
NA	TRBV4-3	TRBJ1-1	NA	TGCGCCAGCAGCCCCCTGACAGGAGTGGTCACTGAAGCTTTCTTT	CASSPLTGVVTEAFF
NA	TRBV29-1	TRBJ1-3	once	TGCAGCGTCACCGGCAGGGGAGGGGGAAACACCATATATTTT	CSVTGRGGGNTIYF
NA	TRBV4-1	TRBJ2-7	NA	TGCGCCAGCAGCCATGCAGGGCCCTACGAGCAGTACTTC	CASSHAGPYEQYF
NA	TRBV28	TRBJ1-2	NA	TGTGCCAGCAGCTACAGGGTAAACTATGGCTACACCTTC	CASSYRVNYGYTF
NA	TRBV5-5	TRBJ2-1	NA	TGTGCCAGCAGCTTGACTAGCTGGTACAATGAGCAGTTCTTC	CASSLTSWYNEQFF
TRBD1	TRBV5-1	TRBJ2-7	NA	TGCGCCAGCAGCTGGACAGGGGGAAAATACGAGCAGTACTTC	CASSWTGGKYEQYF